The 27 T cell receptor beta chains listed next were all sequenced from one sample in a study of early T cells in non-severe SARS-CoV-2 infection. TCRdb passed the 5' RACE reads through MiXCR, listing each CDR3 protein once. The data show 35,000 to 50,000 distinct CDR3 sequences, with roughly 6.6% seen just once and approximately 4.5% held by the top ten. The material sequenced was whole blood. All receptors derive from an adult who was a healthcare worker with PCR-confirmed SARS-CoV-2 infection or an uninfected control (not recorded which).

This clonotype is deemed medium-sized. This sequence joins TRBV15 and TRBJ2-7; 8 bases map to TRBD1. V lost 3 bases and J lost 3; bases outside the gene matches: 7. The CDR3 is 15 residues long. The germline V gene has CDR1 LNHNV and CDR2 YYDKDF (reference sequence). The CDR3 region has the DNA TGTGCCACCAGCAGCGAATCCAGGGGGCTCTACGAGCAGTACTTC. Amino acids: CATSSESRGLYEQYF.

There are a few counts of this clonotype. The chain is built from TRBV9 and TRBJ2-3, with TRBD2 matching over 10 bases. CDR3 length: 14 amino acids. Unmatched junction bases numbered 8, after V lost 9 bases and J lost 4 bases. Per germline, CDR1 SGDLS and CDR2 YYNGEE. Written as DNA, the CDR3 is TGTGCCACCTCGAGCGGGGGGGCCTCAGATACGCAGTATTTT. Amino acids: CATSSGGASDTQYF.

This clonotype was seen more than once but under ten times. V is TRBV19 and J is TRBJ2-1; 10 nucleotides match TRBD2. Germline values: CDR1 LNHDA, CDR2 SQIVND (reference sequence). The CDR3 is 16 amino acids. With 3 bases clipped from V and 3 bases from J, the junction kept 5 bases outside the gene matches. CDR3 nucleotides: TGTGCCAGTAGTATGGCTAGCGGGGGCATCTACAATGAGCAGTTCTTC. Translation gives CASSMASGGIYNEQFF.

In this sample, this clonotype turned up a few times. The V gene is TRBV12-3 or TRBV12-4, the J gene TRBJ2-2; TRBD1 or TRBD2 may be the D gene (8 bases each). V lost 8 bases to trimming and J lost 7 bases, with 14 bases between them. The CDR3 has 13 residues. The CDR3 loop is CASQGAGGGELFF. CDR3 in DNA: TGTGCCAGCCAGGGGGCGGGAGGCGGGGAGCTGTTTTTT.

The table lists this clonotype with a few counts. The V and J genes are TRBV21-1 and TRBJ1-1; the table's TRBD1 call for D was not verified on the DNA. TRBV21-1 is termed a pseudogene. This CDR3 has 12 amino acids. The CDR3 loop reads CASRASRVEAFF. For the CDR3, the DNA is TGTGCCAGCAGGGCTTCCCGGGTCGAAGCTTTCTTT.

The J gene is TRBJ2-2, the V gene TRBV11-3; D call uncertain. Trimming left V 1 base short and J 5 bases short, with 8 bases between. CDR1 and CDR2 from the germline V gene are SGHNT and YENEEA. The CDR3 has 14 amino acids. CDR3 sequence: CASSLVSLTGELFF. CDR3 in DNA: TGTGCCAGCAGCTTAGTGAGCCTGACCGGGGAGCTGTTTTTT.

This clonotype was found many times. This chain joins TRBV27 and TRBJ1-4; the match to TRBD1 covers 7 bases. Germline lookup yields CDR1 MNHEY and CDR2 SMNVEV (reference sequence). The CDR3 is 15 amino acids. V gave up 4 bases and J gave up 7 bases; unmatched junction bases: 9. DNA of the CDR3: TGTGCCAGCAGTTACGCGACAGGGCAGAGTGAAAAACTGTTTTTT. It is translated as CASSYATGQSEKLFF.

This clonotype turned up a few times. The chain uses TRBV4-1 and TRBJ1-1, with D possibly matching TRBD1 (5 bases). Trimming took 0 bases from V and 4 from J, leaving 12 bases between them. The CDR3 is made up of 15 amino acids. Germline loops: CDR1 MGHRA, CDR2 YSYEKL. The CDR3 bases are TGCGCCAGCAGCCAAGATCTGCCCGGGGGCACTGAAGCTTTCTTT. Protein sequence: CASSQDLPGGTEAFF.

This clonotype was recorded at least ten times. This sequence joins TRBV20-1 and TRBJ2-3; TRBD2 matches at 10 bases. V was clipped by 3 bases and J by 4 bases; unmatched bases: 10. The CDR3 consists of 16 residues. Germline V lookup: CDR1 DFQATT, CDR2 SNEGSKA (reference sequence). CDR3 DNA: TGCAGTGCTAGCCACGGAGCGGGGGGGCCCTCAGATACGCAGTATTTT. It yields the protein CSASHGAGGPSDTQYF.

This clonotype is deemed medium-sized. J is TRBJ1-5 and V is TRBV18; the D is unclear. CDR3 length equals 14 residues. Trimming shortened V by 2 bases and J by 3 bases, and 8 bases separated the two germline ends. CDR1 is KGHSH and CDR2 is LQKENI in the germline V gene. The CDR3 loop is CASSPGGPNQPQHF. CDR3 nucleotides: TGTGCCAGCTCACCAGGAGGTCCCAATCAGCCCCAGCATTTT.

This clonotype was seen many times. The rearrangement joins TRBV11-2 to TRBJ1-4, with D tentatively TRBD1 (5 bases). CDR1 is SGHAT, CDR2 FQNNGV, per germline. V shed 0 bases and J shed 8 bases, with 13 bases lying between them. The CDR3 loop spans 15 amino acids. The CDR3 nucleotides are TGTGCCAGCAGCTTAGACAGGGCCTCCCACGAAAAACTGTTTTTT. It encodes CASSLDRASHEKLFF. Variable domain in full (rest from reference TRBV11-2 and TRBJ1-4): EAGVAQSPRYKIIEKRQSVAFWCNPISGHATLYWYQQILGQGPKLLIQFQNNGVVDDSQLPKDRFSAERLKGVDSTLKIQPAKLEDSAVYLCASSLDRASHEKLFFGSGTQLSVL.

V is TRBV7-2 and J is TRBJ1-2; a possible D gene is TRBD1 (5 bases). This CDR3 is built from 16 residues. Germline V gene sequence: CDR1 SGHTA, CDR2 FQGNSA. Trimming removed 9 bases at V and 0 bases at J, with 20 bases between. The CDR3 here is CASLPDGARTNYGYTF. CDR3 coding DNA: TGTGCCAGTCTCCCTGACGGGGCCCGCACTAACTATGGCTACACCTTC.

This clonotype was detected only a few times. This chain joins TRBV20-1 and TRBJ2-5; 10 positions match TRBD2. This CDR3 spans 16 amino acids. Trimming took 0 bases from V and 2 from J; bases not matched to a gene: 6. Germline V gene data show CDR1 as DFQATT and CDR2 as SNEGSKA (reference sequence). The CDR3 protein is CSARDGASGGQETQYF. The CDR3 bases are TGCAGTGCTAGAGATGGAGCTAGCGGGGGACAAGAGACCCAGTACTTC.

The CDR3 here is CAWTGSSYNSPLHF. CDR3 in DNA: TGTGCCTGGACAGGAAGCTCCTATAATTCACCCCTCCACTTT. The chain links TRBV30 to TRBJ1-6; D is undetermined. Germline lookup yields CDR1 GTSNPN and CDR2 SVGIG (reference sequence). V was shortened by 4 bases and J by 0 bases, with 7 bases between the two germline ends. The CDR3 loop spans 14 amino acids.

This rearrangement joins TRBV5-4 to TRBJ2-3, with TRBD2 matching 11 bases. The germline V gene encodes CDR1 SGHNT and CDR2 YYREEE (reference sequence). The CDR3 extends over 18 amino acids. Trimming removed 2 bases from V and 1 base from J; junction bases left unmatched: 9. CDR3 amino acids: CASSLGLAGGHGTDTQYF. CDR3 nucleotides: TGTGCCAGCAGCTTAGGGCTAGCGGGGGGCCACGGCACAGATACGCAGTATTTT.

The gene calls are TRBV6-2 or TRBV6-3 and TRBJ2-2; no clear D. V was cut by 6 bases and J by 3 bases, with 8 bases left in between. Germline CDR1 MNHEY, CDR2 SVGEGT. The CDR3 has 13 amino acids. Here the CDR3 DNA reads TGTGCCAGCAGCCGGACGGACACCGGGGAGCTGTTTTTT. As protein: CASSRTDTGELFF.

The chain has TRBV7-6 and TRBJ1-1, with D possibly being TRBD1 (6 bases). V shed 1 base and J shed 6 bases, with 18 bases lying between them. CDR3 size: 16 residues. Germline CDR1 and CDR2: SGHVS and FNYEAQ. The CDR3 DNA follows: TGTGCCAGCAGCTTAGGGGGGGCCTCACAGGGTCCTGAAGCTTTCTTT. Its protein product is CASSLGGASQGPEAFF. The entire variable domain, with the rest obtained from reference TRBV7-6 and TRBJ1-1, is as follows: GAGVSQSPRYKVTKRGQDVALRCDPISGHVSLYWYRQALGQGPEFLTYFNYEAQQDKSGLPNDRFSAERPEGSISTLTIQRTEQRDSAMYRCASSLGGASQGPEAFFGQGTRLTVV.

This clonotype was seen many times. This chain connects TRBV6-1 to TRBJ1-1, with 8 bases that match TRBD1. The junction had 7 bases not matched to a gene; V was cut back by 8 bases and J by 5 bases. CDR3 length: 13 residues. Germline lookup yields CDR1 MNHNS and CDR2 SASEGT. The CDR3 DNA reads as TGTGCCAGCTTTGGACAGGGATATACTGAAGCTTTCTTT. Encoded protein: CASFGQGYTEAFF.

This clonotype was counted many times. The rearrangement uses TRBV6-6 and TRBJ2-5; 11 nucleotides align to TRBD2. Unmatched junction bases numbered 3, after V lost 2 bases and J lost 1 base. In germline, CDR1 is MNHNY, CDR2 SVGAGI (reference sequence). This CDR3 is 16 amino acids long. The chain's CDR3 is CASSYPLAGGQETQYF. Written as DNA, the CDR3 is TGTGCCAGCAGTTACCCGCTAGCGGGGGGCCAAGAGACCCAGTACTTC.

On this clonotype itself: One end of the junction does not line up with germline, which may come from a read error. The gene calls are TRBV6-4 and TRBJ2-1, with a tentative D call TRBD2 (5 bases). CDR1 and CDR2 (germline): MRHNA, SNTAGT. The CDR3 is 13 residues long. The CDR3 spells CASSDFEGNEQFF. For the CDR3, the DNA is TGTGCCAGCAGCGACTTTGAGGGTAATGAGCAGTTCTTC.

The CDR3 sequence: CASRPDRGQETQYF. CDR3 bases: TGTGCCAGCAGACCTGACAGGGGCCAAGAGACCCAGTACTTC. The V call is TRBV2, the J call TRBJ2-5; 8 bases are a match to TRBD1. This CDR3 comprises 14 residues. Trimming took 6 bases from V and 1 from J; bases not matched to a gene: 4. Germline V gene lookup returns CDR1 SNHLY and CDR2 FYNNEI.

In this sample, this clonotype turned up a few times. The chain uses TRBV20-1 and TRBJ1-5, with 12 nucleotides matching TRBD1. V lost 7 bases to trimming and J lost 2 bases; unmatched junction nucleotides: 18. Germline-derived CDR1 and CDR2 are DFQATT and SNEGSKA (reference sequence). The CDR3 totals 19 residues. The CDR3 DNA reads as TGCAGTGTTTTAGGGGCCGGGACAGGGGGCATGTTAGGCAATCAGCCCCAGCATTTT. Protein sequence: CSVLGAGTGGMLGNQPQHF.

The CDR3 nucleotides are TGCGCCAGCAGCCAAGATCCGACAGGGGTGGGCGGGGAGCTGTTTTTT. Translation: CASSQDPTGVGGELFF. The V gene is TRBV4-3, the J gene TRBJ2-2; 8 positions agree with TRBD1. V shed 0 bases and J 7 bases; nucleotides not matched to a gene: 7. Germline-derived CDR1 and CDR2 are LGHNA and YSLEER. This CDR3 spans 16 amino acids.

The chain carries TRBV29-1 and TRBJ1-1; TRBD1 aligns across 8 bases. Germline values: CDR1 SQVTM, CDR2 ANQGSEA. V lost 5 bases, J lost 4 bases, and 6 bases stayed unmatched. The CDR3 loop spans 13 amino acids. The CDR3 bases are TGCAGCGTTCCCGCTACAGGGGGCACTGAAGCTTTCTTT. As protein: CSVPATGGTEAFF.

Only a few counts were recorded for this clonotype. The V call is TRBV7-9, the J call TRBJ1-4, with TRBD1 matching over 7 bases. The CDR3 sequence is 16 residues long. Germline V gene data show CDR1 as SEHNR and CDR2 as FQNEAQ (reference sequence). V shed 4 bases and J 8 bases; nucleotides not matched to a gene: 13. DNA of the CDR3: TGTGCCAGCAGCTCAGACCCCCTCAGGGGGAGGGAAAAACTGTTTTTT. This codes for CASSSDPLRGREKLFF.

This clonotype was seen a handful of times. This rearrangement joins TRBV4-3 to TRBJ1-4; D is possibly TRBD1 (5 bases). The germline CDR1 and CDR2 sequences are LGHNA and YSLEER. V was cut by 4 bases and J by 5 bases, with 23 bases left in between. The CDR3 contains 18 residues. DNA for the CDR3: TGCGCCAGCAGCCCAGGAGGCCCTGGGGGACGACCGAATGAAAAACTGTTTTTT. This translates into CASSPGGPGGRPNEKLFF.

Ten or more counts support this clonotype. The CDR3 sequence: CATSQGITDTQYF. DNA for the CDR3: TGTGCCACCAGTCAGGGGATCACAGATACGCAGTATTTT. The chain is built from TRBV24-1 and TRBJ2-3, with a possible D match to TRBD1 (6 bases). This CDR3 spans 13 amino acids. Looked up from germline, CDR1 is KGHDR and CDR2 is SFDVKD. The V end lost 6 bases, the J end lost 2 bases, and 8 bases lay between the germline ends.